This T cell receptor (beta chain) was sequenced for a study of CD8+CD57+ T cells in acquired aplastic anemia. About the research overall: DNA per sorted CD4+ or CD8+ sample ranged about 0.19 to 30 ug, averaging roughly 3.2 ug.

This clonotype was counted many times. The CDR3 runs 15 residues. V lost 4 bases, J lost 1 base, and 15 bases lay in between. Per the germline V gene, CDR1 is SGHRS and CDR2 is YFSETQ. Genomic DNA templated the TCR beta VDJ and CDR3 profiling. TCRdb re-analysed the reads in MiXCR, keeping a single row per CDR3 protein. The top ten clones hold 1.1% of a sample with about 220,000 distinct CDR3 sequences, about a third of them seen once. The chain has TRBV5-1 and TRBJ2-7; tentative D call: TRBD2 (5 bases). The origin of this receptor is a human donor in good health, serving as a control. Sequenced: sorted CD4+, CD8+, or CD8+CD57+ T cells (not recorded which) from PBMCs. This CDR3 reads CASSRRPEESYEQYF. CDR3 DNA sequence: TGCGCCAGCAGCCGGAGACCGGAGGAGTCCTACGAGCAGTACTTC.